Below, one T cell receptor (beta chain) is given with its context. CDR3 length: 13 amino acids. Germline V gene sequence: CDR1 LNHDA, CDR2 SQIVND (reference sequence). V lost 2 bases to trimming and J lost 4 bases, with 8 bases between them. This sample is part of a study of blood T cell repertoires in COVID-19. Turning to the study itself: Both acute and convalescent COVID-19 samples were obtained from the United States, Italy and Spain. Sources were T cells, B-cell-depleted T cells, or PBMCs; the material itself was cDNA or gDNA.

How the authors handled the data: Counts of nucleated cells, estimated from reference gene primer amplification, were obtained. Assay: immunoSEQ multiplex PCR; the TCRdb copy retains only in-frame clones and omits some. From that table come the V and J calls and clone size; the DNA was used to work out D and trimming. The profile shows some 130,000 clones, roughly 80% of them singletons. The rearrangement joins TRBV19 to TRBJ1-1, with D tentatively TRBD1 (6 bases). The sequence was obtained from a woman aged 45 to 65 with acute or convalescent COVID-19. Input material: peripheral blood. The CDR3 nucleotides are TGTGCCAGTAGTATATGGGGGCGCACTGAAGCTTTCTTT. Its protein is CASSIWGRTEAFF.